This T cell receptor beta chain was observed in a study of beta chain features in type 1 diabetes. Expressed TCRB transcripts were sequenced after all isolated RNA was converted to cDNA. The data were produced by immunoSEQ multiplex PCR, yet TCRdb's version contains in-frame clones alone and is incomplete. In the table there are about 40,000 clones, approximately 49% of which are singletons. This clone was counted only a few times. Input material: central memory CD4+ T cells from blood. The TCR originated in a woman aged 18 to 35 in good health.

This CDR3 reads CASSLLRQATSTDTQYF. CDR3 DNA sequence: TGTGCCAGCAGCTTACTCAGACAGGCTACTAGCACAGATACGCAGTATTTT. V is TRBV11-2 and J is TRBJ2-3; weak D call: TRBD1 (6 bases). Between the trimmed V and J ends, which lost 2 bases and 0 bases, there was a span of 15 bases. From germline, CDR1 is SGHAT and CDR2 FQNNGV. CDR3 length: 17 residues.